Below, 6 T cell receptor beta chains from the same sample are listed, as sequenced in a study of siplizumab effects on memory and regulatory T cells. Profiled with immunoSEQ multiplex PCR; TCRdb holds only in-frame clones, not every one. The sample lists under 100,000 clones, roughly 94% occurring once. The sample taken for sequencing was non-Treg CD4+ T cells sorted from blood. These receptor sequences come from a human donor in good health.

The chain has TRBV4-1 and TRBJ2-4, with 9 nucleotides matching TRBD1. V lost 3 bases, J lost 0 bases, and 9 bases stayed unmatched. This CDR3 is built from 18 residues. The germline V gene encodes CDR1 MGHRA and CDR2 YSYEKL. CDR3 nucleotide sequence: TGCGCCAGCAGCCACCCTAAACAGGGGGCACTAGCCAAAAACATTCAGTACTTC. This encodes CASSHPKQGALAKNIQYF.

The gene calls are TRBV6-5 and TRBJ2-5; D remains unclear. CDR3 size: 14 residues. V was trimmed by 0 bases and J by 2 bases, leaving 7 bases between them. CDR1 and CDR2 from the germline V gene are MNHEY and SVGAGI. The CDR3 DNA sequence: TGTGCCAGCAGTTACTCCGCAGTACAAGAGACCCAGTACTTC. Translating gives CASSYSAVQETQYF.

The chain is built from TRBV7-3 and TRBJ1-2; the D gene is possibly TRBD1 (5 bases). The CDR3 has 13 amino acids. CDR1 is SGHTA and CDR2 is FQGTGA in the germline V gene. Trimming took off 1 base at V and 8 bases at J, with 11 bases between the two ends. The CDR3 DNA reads TGTGCCAGCAGCTTAAGGACATTAATCGGCTACACCTTC. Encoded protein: CASSLRTLIGYTF.

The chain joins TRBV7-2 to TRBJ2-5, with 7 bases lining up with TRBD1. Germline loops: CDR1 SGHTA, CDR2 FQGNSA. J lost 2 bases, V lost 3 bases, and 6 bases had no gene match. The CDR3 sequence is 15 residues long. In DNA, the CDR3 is TGTGCCAGCAGCTTCGACAGGGCCATACAAGAGACCCAGTACTTC. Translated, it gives CASSFDRAIQETQYF. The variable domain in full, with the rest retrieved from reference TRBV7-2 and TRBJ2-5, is GAGVSQSPSNKVTEKGKDVELRCDPISGHTALYWYRQSLGQGLEFLIYFQGNSAPDKSGLPSDRFSAERTGGSVSTLTIQRTQQEDSAVYLCASSFDRAIQETQYFGPGTRLLVL.

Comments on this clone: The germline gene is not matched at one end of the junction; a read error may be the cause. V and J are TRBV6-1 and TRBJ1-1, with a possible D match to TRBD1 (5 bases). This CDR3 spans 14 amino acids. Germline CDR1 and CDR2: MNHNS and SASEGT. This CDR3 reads CASSELGVGTEASF. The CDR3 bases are TGTGCCAGCAGTGAATTAGGGGTAGGGACTGAAGCTTCCTTT.

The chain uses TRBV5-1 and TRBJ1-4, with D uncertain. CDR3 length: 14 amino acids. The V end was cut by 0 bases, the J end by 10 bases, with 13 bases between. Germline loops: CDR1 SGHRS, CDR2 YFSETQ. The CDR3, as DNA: TGCGCCAGCAGCTTGGATTCGGCGGGAGGAAAACTGTTTTTT. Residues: CASSLDSAGGKLFF.